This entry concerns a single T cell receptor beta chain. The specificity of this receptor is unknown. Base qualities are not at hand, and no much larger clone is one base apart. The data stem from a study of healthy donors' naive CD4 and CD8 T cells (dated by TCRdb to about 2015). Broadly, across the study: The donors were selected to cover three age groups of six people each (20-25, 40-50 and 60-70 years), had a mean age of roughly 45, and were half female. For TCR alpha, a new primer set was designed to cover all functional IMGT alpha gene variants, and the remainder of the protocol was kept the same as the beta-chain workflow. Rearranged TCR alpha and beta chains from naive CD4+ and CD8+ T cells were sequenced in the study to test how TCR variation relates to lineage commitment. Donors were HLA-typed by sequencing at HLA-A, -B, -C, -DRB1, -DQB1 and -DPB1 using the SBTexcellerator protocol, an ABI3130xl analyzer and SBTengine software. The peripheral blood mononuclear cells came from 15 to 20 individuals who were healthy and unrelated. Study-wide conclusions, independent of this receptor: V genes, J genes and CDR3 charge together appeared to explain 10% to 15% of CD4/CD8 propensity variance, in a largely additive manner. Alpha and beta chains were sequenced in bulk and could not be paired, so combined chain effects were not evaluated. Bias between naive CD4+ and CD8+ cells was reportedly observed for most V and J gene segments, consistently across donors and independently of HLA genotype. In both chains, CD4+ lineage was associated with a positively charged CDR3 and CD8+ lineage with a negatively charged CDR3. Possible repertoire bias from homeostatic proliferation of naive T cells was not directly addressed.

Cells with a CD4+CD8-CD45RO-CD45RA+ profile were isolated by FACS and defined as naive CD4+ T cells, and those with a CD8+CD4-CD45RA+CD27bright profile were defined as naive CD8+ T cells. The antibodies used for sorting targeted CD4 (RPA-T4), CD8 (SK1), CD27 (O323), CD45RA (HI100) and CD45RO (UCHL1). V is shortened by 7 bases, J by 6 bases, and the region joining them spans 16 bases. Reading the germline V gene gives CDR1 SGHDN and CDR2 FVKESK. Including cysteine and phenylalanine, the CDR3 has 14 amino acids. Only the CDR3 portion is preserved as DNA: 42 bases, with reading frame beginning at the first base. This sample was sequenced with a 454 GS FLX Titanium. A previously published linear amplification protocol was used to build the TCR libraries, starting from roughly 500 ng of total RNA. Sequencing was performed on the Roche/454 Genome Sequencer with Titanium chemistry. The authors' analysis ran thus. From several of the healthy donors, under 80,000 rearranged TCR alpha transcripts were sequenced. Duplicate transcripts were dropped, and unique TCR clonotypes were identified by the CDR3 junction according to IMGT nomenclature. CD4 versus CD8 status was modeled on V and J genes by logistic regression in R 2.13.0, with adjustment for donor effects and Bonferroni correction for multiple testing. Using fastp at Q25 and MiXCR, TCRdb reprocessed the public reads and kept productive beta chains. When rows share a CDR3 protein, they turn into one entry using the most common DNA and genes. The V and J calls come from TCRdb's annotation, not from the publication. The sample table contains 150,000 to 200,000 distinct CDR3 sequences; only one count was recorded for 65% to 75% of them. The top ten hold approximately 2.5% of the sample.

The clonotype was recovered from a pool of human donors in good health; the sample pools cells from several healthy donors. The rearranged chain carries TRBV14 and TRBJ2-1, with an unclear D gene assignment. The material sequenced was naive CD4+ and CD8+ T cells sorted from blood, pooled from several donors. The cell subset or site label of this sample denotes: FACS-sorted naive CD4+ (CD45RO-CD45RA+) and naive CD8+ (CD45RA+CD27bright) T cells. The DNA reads TGTGCCAGCACCCCTCTAGGAGACACCAATGAGCAGTTCTTC. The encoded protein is CASTPLGDTNEQFF.